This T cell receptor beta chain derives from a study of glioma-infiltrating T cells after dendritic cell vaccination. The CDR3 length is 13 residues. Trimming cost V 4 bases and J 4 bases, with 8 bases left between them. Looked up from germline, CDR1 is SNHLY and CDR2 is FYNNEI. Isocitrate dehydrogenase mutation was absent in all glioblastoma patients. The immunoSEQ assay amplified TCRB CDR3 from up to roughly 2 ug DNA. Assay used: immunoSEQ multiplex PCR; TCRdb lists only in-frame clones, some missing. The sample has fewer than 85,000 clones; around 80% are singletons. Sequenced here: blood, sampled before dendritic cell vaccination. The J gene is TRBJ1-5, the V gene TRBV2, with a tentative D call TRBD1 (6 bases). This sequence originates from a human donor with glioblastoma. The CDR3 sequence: CASSGQENQPQHF. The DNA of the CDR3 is TGTGCCAGCAGTGGACAGGAAAATCAGCCCCAGCATTTT. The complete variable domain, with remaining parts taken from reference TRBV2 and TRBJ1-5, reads EPEVTQTPSHQVTQMGQEVILRCVPISNHLYFYWYRQILGQKVEFLVSFYNNEISEKSEIFDDQFSVERPDGSNFTLKIRSTKLEDSAMYFCASSGQENQPQHFGDGTRLSIL.